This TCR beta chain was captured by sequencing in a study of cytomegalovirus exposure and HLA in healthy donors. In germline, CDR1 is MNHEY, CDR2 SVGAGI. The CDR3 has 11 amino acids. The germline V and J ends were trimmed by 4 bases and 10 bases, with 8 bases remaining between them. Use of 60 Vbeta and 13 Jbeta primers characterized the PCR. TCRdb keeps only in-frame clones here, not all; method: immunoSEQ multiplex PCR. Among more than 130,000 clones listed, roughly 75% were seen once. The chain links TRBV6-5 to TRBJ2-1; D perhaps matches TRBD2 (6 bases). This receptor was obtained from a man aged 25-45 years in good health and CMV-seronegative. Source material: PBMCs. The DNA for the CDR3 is TGTGCCAGCAGTTCGGGACTCGAGCAGTTCTTC. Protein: CASSSGLEQFF.